This T cell receptor beta chain appears in the sequencing data of a study of blood T cell repertoires in COVID-19. Profiling relied on immunoSEQ multiplex PCR, and the TCRdb table lists in-frame clones only, not all of them. The table includes a few hundred thousand clones, 70% to 90% detected once. The CDR3 covers 18 residues. Germline V gene sequence: CDR1 MNHNS, CDR2 SASEGT. Trimming removed 2 bases from V and 6 bases from J, with 24 bases in between. This chain uses TRBV6-1 with TRBJ2-3; a weak D match, TRBD2 (5 bases). Material for sequencing was peripheral blood. This TCR came from a human donor in a cohort sampled during active COVID-19. CDR3 region: CASSERLSWGVARDTQYF. CDR3 DNA: TGTGCCAGCAGTGAAAGGTTAAGTTGGGGAGTAGCGAGGGATACGCAGTATTTT.